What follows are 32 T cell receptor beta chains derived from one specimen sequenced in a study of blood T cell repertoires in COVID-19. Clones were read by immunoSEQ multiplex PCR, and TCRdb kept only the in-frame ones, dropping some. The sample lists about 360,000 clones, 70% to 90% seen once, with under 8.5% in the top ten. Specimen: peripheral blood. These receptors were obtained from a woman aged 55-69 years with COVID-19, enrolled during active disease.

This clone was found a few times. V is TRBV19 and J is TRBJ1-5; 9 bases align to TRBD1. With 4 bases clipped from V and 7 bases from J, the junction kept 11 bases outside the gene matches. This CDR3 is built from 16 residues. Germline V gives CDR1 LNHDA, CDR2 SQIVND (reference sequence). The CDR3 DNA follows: TGTGCCAGTAGTACCCTAGGGACAGGGAGACGGCAGCCCCAGCATTTT. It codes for CASSTLGTGRRQPQHF.

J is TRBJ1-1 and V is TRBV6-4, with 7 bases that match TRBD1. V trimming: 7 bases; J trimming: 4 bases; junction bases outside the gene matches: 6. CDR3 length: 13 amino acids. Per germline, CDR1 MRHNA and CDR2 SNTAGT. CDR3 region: CASKAPGGTEAFF. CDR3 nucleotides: TGTGCCAGCAAGGCCCCAGGGGGCACTGAAGCTTTCTTT.

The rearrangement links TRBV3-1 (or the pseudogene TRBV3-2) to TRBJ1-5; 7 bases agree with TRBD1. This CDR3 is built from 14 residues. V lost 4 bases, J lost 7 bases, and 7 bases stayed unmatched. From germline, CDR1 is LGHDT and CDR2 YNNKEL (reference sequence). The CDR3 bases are TGTGCCAGCAGCCTTCGACAGGGAGGCCAGCCCCAGCATTTT. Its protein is CASSLRQGGQPQHF.

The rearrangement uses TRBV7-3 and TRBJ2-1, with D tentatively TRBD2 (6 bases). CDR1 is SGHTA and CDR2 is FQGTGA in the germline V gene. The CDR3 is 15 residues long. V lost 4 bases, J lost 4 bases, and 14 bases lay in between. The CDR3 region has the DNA TGTGCCAGCAGCTCCTCTGCGGGGAGGTACAATGAGCAGTTCTTC. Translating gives CASSSSAGRYNEQFF.

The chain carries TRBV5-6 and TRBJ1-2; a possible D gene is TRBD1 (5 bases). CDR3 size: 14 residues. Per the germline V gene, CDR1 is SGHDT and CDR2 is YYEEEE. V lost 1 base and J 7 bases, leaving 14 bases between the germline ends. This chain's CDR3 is CASSLIDRKFGYTF. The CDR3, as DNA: TGTGCCAGCAGCTTGATTGACAGAAAATTTGGCTACACCTTC.

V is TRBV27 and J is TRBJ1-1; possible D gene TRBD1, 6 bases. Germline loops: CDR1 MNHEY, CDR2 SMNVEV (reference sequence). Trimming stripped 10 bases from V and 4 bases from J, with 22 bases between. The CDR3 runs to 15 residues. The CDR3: CATGAQGWYGTEAFF. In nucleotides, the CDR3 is TGTGCCACCGGGGCACAGGGTTGGTATGGCACTGAAGCTTTCTTT.

CDR3 protein: CASSGDPGRRFYEQYF. The CDR3 coding sequence is TGTGCCAGCAGCGGGGATCCGGGAAGGAGGTTCTACGAGCAGTACTTC. V is TRBV9 and J is TRBJ2-7, with TRBD2 as a possible D gene (5 bases). The CDR3 is made up of 16 amino acids. From germline, CDR1 is SGDLS and CDR2 YYNGEE. V gave up 3 bases and J gave up 3 bases, with 19 bases separating them.

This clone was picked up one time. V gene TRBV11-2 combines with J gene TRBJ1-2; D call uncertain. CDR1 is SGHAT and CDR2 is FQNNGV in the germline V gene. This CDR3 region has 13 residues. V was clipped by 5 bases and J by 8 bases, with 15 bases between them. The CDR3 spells CASSLVERIGYTF. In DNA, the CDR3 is TGTGCCAGCAGCCTCGTGGAGAGGATCGGCTACACCTTC.

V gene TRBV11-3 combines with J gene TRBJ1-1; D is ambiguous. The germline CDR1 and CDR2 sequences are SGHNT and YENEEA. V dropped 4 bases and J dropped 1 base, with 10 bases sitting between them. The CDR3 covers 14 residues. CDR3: CASSWRGENTEAFF. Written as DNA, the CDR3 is TGTGCCAGCAGCTGGCGCGGGGAGAACACTGAAGCTTTCTTT.

This CDR3 reads CAISEGKGLTEAFF. CDR3 DNA: TGTGCCATCAGTGAAGGAAAGGGACTTACTGAAGCTTTCTTT. This chain joins TRBV10-3 and TRBJ1-1; tentative D call: TRBD1 (5 bases). This CDR3 is 14 amino acids long. CDR1 is ENHRY, CDR2 SYGVKD, per germline. V gave up 3 bases and J gave up 5 bases, with 13 bases separating them.

CDR3 bases: TGTGCCAGCAGCCACGCTCGCGGGGGGGCCCAGGCTGAGCAGTTCTTC. Residues: CASSHARGGAQAEQFF. The chain recombines TRBV4-2 with TRBJ2-1, with 9 bases aligning to TRBD2. CDR1 and CDR2 (germline): LGHNA, YNFKEQ. V lost 3 bases and J lost 9; bases outside the gene matches: 12. The CDR3 spans 16 residues.

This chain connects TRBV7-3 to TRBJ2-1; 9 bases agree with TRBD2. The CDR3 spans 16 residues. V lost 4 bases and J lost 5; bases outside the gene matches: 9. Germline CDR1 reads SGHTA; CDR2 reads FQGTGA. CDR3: CASSSPSGLANNEQFF. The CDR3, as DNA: TGTGCCAGCAGCTCGCCCTCGGGACTAGCCAACAATGAGCAGTTCTTC.

The CDR3, as DNA: TGTGCCAGCAGCGCCCGGGGACAGGCAATCTCTGGAAACACCATATATTTT. This translates into CASSARGQAISGNTIYF. The chain uses TRBV9 and TRBJ1-3, with 8 bases that match TRBD1. This CDR3 is 17 amino acids long. V shed 3 bases and J 0 bases; nucleotides not matched to a gene: 8. Germline V CDR1 and CDR2: SGDLS, YYNGEE.

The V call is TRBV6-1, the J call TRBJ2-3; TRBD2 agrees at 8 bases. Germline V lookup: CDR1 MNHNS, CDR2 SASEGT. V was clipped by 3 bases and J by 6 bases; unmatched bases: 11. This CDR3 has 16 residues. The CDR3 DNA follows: TGTGCCAGCAGTGAGCGGGTGCGGGGGGCAGGGGATACGCAGTATTTT. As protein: CASSERVRGAGDTQYF.

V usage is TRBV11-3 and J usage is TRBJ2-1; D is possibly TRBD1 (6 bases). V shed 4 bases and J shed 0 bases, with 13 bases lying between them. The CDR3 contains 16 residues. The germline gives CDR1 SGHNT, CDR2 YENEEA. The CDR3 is CASSSKTGDSYNEQFF. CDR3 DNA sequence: TGTGCCAGCAGCTCGAAGACAGGTGACTCCTACAATGAGCAGTTCTTC.

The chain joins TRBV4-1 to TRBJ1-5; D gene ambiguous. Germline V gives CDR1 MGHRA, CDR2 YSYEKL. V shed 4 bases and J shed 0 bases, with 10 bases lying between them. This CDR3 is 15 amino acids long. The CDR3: CASSLLQNSNQPQHF. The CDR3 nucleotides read TGCGCCAGCAGCCTCTTACAGAATAGCAATCAGCCCCAGCATTTT.

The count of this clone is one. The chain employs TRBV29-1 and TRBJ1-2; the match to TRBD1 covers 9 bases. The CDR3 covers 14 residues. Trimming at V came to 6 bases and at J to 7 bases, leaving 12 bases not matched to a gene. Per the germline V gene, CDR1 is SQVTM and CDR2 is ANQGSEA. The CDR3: CSVSTLDRGGGYTF. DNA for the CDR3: TGCAGCGTCTCGACTCTGGACAGGGGAGGTGGCTACACCTTC. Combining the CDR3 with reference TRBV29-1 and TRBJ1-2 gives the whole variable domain SAVISQKPSRDICQRGTSLTIQCQVDSQVTMMFWYRQQPGQSLTLIATANQGSEATYESGFVIDKFPISRPNLTFSTLTVSNMSPEDSSIYLCSVSTLDRGGGYTFGSGTRLTVV.

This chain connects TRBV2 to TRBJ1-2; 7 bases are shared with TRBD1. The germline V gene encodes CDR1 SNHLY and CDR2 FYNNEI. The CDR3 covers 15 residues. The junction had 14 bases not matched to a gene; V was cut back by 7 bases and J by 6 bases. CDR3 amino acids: CASTGARQGGHGYTF. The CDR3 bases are TGTGCCAGCACCGGGGCGAGACAGGGAGGTCATGGCTACACCTTC. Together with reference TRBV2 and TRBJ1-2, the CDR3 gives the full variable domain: EPEVTQTPSHQVTQMGQEVILRCVPISNHLYFYWYRQILGQKVEFLVSFYNNEISEKSEIFDDQFSVERPDGSNFTLKIRSTKLEDSAMYFCASTGARQGGHGYTFGSGTRLTVV.

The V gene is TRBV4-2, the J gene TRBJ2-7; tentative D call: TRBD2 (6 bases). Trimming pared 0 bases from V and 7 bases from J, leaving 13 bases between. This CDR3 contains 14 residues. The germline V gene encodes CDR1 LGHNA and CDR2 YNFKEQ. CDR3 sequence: CASSQEFVRDEQYF. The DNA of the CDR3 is TGTGCCAGCAGCCAAGAATTCGTGCGGGATGAGCAGTACTTC.

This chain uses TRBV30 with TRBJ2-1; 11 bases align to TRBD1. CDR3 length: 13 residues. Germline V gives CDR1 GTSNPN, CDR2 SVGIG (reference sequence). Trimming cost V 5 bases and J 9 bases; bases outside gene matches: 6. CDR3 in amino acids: CAWGTGGKGEQFF. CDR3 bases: TGTGCCTGGGGGACAGGGGGTAAGGGTGAGCAGTTCTTC.

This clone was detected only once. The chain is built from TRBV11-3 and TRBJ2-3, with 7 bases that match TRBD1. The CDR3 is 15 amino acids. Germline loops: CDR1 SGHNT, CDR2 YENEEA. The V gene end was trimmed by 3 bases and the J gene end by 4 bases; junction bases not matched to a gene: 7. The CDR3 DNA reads TGTGCCAGCAGCTTTCCCGGGACAGTTGCAGATACGCAGTATTTT. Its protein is CASSFPGTVADTQYF.

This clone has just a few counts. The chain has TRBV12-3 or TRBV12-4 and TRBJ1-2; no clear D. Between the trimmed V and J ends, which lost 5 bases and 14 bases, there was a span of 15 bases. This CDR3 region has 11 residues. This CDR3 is CASSPGERSTF. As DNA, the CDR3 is TGTGCCAGCAGTCCGGGTGAGAGAAGTACCTTC.

DNA for the CDR3: TGTGCCAGCAGCCGCACAGGGAATTTGGCCGGCTACACCTTC. Translating it yields CASSRTGNLAGYTF. The chain combines TRBV7-9 with TRBJ1-2; tentative D call: TRBD1 (6 bases). This CDR3 spans 14 amino acids. Deletions cut 5 bases from V and 8 bases from J, with 18 bases between. Germline values: CDR1 SEHNR, CDR2 FQNEAQ (reference sequence).

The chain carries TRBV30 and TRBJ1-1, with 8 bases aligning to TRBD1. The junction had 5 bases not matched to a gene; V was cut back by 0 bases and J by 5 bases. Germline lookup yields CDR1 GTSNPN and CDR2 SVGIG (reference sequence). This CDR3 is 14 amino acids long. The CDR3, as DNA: TGTGCCTGGAGTGTAGGACAGGGTGGTACTGAAGCTTTCTTT. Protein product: CAWSVGQGGTEAFF. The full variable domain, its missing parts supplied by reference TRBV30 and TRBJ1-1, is SQTIHQWPATLVQPVGSPLSLECTVEGTSNPNLYWYRQAAGRGLQLLFYSVGIGQISSEVPQNLSASRPQDRQFILSSKKLLLSDSGFYLCAWSVGQGGTEAFFGQGTRLTVV.

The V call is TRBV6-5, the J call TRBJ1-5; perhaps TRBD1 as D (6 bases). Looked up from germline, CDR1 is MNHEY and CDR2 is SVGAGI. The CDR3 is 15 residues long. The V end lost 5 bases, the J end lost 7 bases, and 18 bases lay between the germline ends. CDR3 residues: CASSPVGGRGQPQHF. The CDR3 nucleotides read TGTGCCAGCAGTCCCGTGGGGGGGCGCGGGCAGCCCCAGCATTTT.

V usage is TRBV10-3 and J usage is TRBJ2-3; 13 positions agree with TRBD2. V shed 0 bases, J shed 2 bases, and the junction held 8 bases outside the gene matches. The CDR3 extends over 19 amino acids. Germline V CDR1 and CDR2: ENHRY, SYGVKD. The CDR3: CAISESELTSGGFTDTQYF. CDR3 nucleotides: TGTGCCATCAGTGAGTCTGAGTTGACTAGCGGGGGGTTCACAGATACGCAGTATTTT.

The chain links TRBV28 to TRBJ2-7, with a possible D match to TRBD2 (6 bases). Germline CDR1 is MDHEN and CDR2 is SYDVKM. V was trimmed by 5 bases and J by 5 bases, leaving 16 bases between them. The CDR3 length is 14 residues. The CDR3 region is CASSPQGGVDEQYF. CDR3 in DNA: TGTGCCAGCAGTCCGCAGGGAGGAGTAGACGAGCAGTACTTC.

CDR3 DNA: TGTGCCAGCAGTCGGACAGGGGCCTACGAGCAGTACTTC. It translates to CASSRTGAYEQYF. This chain connects TRBV12-3 or TRBV12-4 to TRBJ2-7; 9 nucleotides match TRBD1. The CDR3 runs to 13 residues. V lost 5 bases, J lost 2 bases, and 1 base stayed unmatched.

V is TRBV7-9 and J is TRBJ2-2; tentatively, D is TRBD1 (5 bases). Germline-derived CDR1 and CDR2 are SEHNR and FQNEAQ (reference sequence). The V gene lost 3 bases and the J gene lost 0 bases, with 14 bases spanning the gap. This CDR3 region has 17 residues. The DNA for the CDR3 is TGTGCCAGCAGCTTGGGGCGGACGGCAGCGAACACCGGGGAGCTGTTTTTT. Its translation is CASSLGRTAANTGELFF. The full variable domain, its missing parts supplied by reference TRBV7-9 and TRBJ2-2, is DTGVSQNPRHKITKRGQNVTFRCDPISEHNRLYWYRQTLGQGPEFLTYFQNEAQLEKSRLLSDRFSAERPKGSFSTLEIQRTEQGDSAMYLCASSLGRTAANTGELFFGEGSRLTVL.

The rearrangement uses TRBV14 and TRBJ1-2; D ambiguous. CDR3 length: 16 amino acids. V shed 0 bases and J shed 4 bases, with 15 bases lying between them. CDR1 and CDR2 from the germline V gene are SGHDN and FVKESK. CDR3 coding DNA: TGTGCCAGCAGCCAAGATGTTTCCGGGGTTGGCTATGGCTACACCTTC. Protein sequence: CASSQDVSGVGYGYTF.

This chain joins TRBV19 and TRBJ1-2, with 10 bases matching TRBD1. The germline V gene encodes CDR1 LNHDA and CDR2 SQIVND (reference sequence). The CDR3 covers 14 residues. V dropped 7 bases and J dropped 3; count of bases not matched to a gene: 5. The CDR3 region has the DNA TGTGCCAGTACCCCGACAGGGGGCTACTATGGCTACACCTTC. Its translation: CASTPTGGYYGYTF.

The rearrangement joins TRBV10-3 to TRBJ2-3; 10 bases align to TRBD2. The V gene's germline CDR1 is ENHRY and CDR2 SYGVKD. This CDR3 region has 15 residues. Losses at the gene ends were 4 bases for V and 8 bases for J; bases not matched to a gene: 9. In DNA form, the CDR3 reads TGTGCCATCAGTGCCCCTCTAGCGGGGGAAACTACGCAGTATTTT. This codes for CAISAPLAGETTQYF.